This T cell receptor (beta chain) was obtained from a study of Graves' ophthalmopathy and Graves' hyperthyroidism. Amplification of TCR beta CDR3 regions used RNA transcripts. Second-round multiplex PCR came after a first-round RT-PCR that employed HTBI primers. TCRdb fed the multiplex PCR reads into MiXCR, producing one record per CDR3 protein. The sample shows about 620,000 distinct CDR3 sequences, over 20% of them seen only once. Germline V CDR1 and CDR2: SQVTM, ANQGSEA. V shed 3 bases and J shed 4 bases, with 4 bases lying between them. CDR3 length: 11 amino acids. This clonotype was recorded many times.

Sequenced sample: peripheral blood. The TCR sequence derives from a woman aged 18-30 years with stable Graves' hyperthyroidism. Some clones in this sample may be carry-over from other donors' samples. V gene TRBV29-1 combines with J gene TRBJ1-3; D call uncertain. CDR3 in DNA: TGCAGCGTTGAGTGGGGAAACACCATATATTTT. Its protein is CSVEWGNTIYF.